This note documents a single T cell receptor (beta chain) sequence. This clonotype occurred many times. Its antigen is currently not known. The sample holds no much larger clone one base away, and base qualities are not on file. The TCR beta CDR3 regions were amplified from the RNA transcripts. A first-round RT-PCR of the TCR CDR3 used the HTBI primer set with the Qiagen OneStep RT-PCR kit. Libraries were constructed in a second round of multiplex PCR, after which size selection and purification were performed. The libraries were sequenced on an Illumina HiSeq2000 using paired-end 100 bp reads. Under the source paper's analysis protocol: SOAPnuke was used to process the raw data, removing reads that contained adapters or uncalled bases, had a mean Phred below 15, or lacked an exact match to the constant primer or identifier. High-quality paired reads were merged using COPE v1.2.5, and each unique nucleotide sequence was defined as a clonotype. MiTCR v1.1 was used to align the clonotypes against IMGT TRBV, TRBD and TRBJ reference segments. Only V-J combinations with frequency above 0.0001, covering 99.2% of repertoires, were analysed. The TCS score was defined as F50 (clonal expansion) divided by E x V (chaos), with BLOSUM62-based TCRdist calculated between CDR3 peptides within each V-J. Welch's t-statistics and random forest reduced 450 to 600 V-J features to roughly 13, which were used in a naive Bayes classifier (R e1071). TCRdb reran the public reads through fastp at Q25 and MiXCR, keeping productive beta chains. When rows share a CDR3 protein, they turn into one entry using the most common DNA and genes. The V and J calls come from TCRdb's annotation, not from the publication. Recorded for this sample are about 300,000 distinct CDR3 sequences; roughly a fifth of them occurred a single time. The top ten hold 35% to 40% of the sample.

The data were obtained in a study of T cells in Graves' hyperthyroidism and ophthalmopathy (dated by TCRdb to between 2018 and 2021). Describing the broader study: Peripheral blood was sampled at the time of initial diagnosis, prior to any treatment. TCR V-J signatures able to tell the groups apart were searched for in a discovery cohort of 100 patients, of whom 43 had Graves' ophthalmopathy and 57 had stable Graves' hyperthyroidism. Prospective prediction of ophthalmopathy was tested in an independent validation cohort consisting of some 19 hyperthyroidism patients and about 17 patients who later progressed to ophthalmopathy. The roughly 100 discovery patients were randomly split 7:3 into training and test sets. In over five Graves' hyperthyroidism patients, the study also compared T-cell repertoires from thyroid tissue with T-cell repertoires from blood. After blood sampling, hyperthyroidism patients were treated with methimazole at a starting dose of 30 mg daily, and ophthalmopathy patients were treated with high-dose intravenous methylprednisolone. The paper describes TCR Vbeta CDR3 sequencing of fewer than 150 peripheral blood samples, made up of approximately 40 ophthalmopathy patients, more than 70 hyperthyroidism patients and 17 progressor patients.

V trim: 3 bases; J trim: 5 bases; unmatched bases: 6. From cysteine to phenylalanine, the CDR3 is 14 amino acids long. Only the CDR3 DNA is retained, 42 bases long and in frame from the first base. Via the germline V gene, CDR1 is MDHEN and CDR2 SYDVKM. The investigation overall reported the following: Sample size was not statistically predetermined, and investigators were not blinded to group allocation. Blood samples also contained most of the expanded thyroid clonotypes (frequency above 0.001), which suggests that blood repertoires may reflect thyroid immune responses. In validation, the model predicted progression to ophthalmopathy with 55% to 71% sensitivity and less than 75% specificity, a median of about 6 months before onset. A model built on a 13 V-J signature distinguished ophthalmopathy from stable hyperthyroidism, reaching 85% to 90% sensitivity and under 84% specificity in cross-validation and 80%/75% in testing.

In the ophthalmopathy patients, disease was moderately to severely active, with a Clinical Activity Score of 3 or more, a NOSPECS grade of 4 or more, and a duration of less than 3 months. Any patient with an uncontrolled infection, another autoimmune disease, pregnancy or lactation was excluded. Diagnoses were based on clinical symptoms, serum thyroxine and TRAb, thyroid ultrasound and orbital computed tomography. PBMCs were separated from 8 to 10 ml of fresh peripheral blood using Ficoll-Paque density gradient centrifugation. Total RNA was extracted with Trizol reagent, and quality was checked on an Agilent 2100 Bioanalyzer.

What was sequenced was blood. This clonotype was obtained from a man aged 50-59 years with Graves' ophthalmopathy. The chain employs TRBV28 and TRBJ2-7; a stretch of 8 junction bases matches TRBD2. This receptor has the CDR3 CASSFSGRADEQYF. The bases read TGTGCCAGCAGTTTTTCCGGGAGGGCCGACGAGCAGTACTTC.